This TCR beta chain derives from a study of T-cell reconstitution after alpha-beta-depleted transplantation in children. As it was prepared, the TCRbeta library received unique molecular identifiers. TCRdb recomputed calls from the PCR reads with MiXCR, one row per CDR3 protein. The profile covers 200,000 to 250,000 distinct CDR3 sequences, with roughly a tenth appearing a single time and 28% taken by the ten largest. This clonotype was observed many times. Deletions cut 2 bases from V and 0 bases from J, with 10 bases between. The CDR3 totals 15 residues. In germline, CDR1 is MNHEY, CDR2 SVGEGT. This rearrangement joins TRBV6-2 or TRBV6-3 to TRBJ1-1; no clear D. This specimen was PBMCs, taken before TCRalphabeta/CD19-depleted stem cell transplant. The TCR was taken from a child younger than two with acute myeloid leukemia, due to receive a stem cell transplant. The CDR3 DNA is TGTGCCAGCAGTTACGGGCAAATAATGAACACTGAAGCTTTCTTT. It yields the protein CASSYGQIMNTEAFF.